The 31 T cell receptor beta chains given below trace back to one sample, sequenced in a study. TCRdb reanalysed the 5' RACE reads using MiXCR and keeps one entry per CDR3 protein. The table lists fewer than 65,000 distinct CDR3 sequences, about a fifth of them singletons, with 3.2% in the top ten. Cells sorted as Tregs were CD4+, CD25+ and CD127-/low. Sample: tumor-infiltrating Tregs sorted from the breast tumor. All receptors derive from a female donor with breast cancer.

The chain employs TRBV20-1 and TRBJ2-1; 10 bases fit TRBD2. CDR1 and CDR2 from the germline V gene are DFQATT and SNEGSKA (reference sequence). V lost 4 bases, J lost 6 bases, and 9 bases stayed unmatched. CDR3 length: 15 amino acids. The CDR3 loop is CSANPSGRGGNEQFF. The CDR3 DNA reads TGCAGTGCTAATCCTAGCGGGAGAGGCGGCAATGAGCAGTTCTTC.

The V and J genes are TRBV2 and TRBJ1-6; TRBD1 agrees at 9 bases. Germline CDR1 is SNHLY and CDR2 is FYNNEI. This CDR3 is built from 17 residues. V shed 4 bases and J 10 bases; nucleotides not matched to a gene: 14. The CDR3 region has the DNA TGTGCCAGCAGTGTTACAGGGGGCGCCCTGTTAGGCTCACCCCTCCACTTT. Its translation: CASSVTGGALLGSPLHF.

The sample holds a few counts of this clonotype. This rearrangement joins TRBV7-2 to TRBJ1-3, with 8 positions matching TRBD1. V lost 5 bases and J lost 4; bases outside the gene matches: 7. The CDR3 totals 15 residues. Germline CDR1 and CDR2: SGHTA and FQGNSA. The CDR3 loop reads CASSPGQGRGNTIYF. CDR3 bases: TGTGCCAGCAGCCCAGGACAGGGTCGAGGAAACACCATATATTTT.

This clonotype was counted a few times. The chain has TRBV7-2 and TRBJ1-3; D unclear. The CDR3 length is 14 residues. The V gene lost 2 bases and the J gene lost 0 bases, with 5 bases spanning the gap. The V gene's germline CDR1 is SGHTA and CDR2 FQGNSA. The CDR3 sequence is CASSLPLSGNTIYF. CDR3 DNA sequence: TGTGCCAGCAGCTTACCCCTCTCTGGAAACACCATATATTTT.

This clonotype was detected many times. The rearrangement uses TRBV4-1 and TRBJ2-1; 8 bases agree with TRBD2. The CDR3 is 18 residues long. Losses at the gene ends were 0 bases for V and 7 bases for J; bases not matched to a gene: 14. Per germline, CDR1 MGHRA and CDR2 YSYEKL. The CDR3: CASSQDRFSGGFGNEQFF. CDR3 DNA: TGCGCCAGCAGCCAAGATCGATTTTCGGGAGGGTTTGGTAATGAGCAGTTCTTC.

This clonotype occurred a few times. At one boundary the junction diverges from the germline segment, which might be a read error. V usage is TRBV7-9 and J usage is TRBJ2-1; tentative D call: TRBD2 (6 bases). The CDR3 sequence is 13 residues long. The germline CDR1 and CDR2 sequences are SEHNR and FQNEAQ (reference sequence). CDR3 in amino acids: CASSSGSYNEQSF. CDR3 DNA: TGTGCCAGCAGCTCCGGGAGCTACAATGAGCAGTCCTTC.

This clonotype has at least ten counts. V usage is TRBV4-1 and J usage is TRBJ2-7, with D possibly being TRBD1 (6 bases). Trimming took off 1 base at V and 5 bases at J, with 18 bases between the two ends. This CDR3 is 16 amino acids long. Germline V gene lookup returns CDR1 MGHRA and CDR2 YSYEKL. The CDR3, as DNA: TGCGCCAGCAGCCAAGGCCGGGCCAGGGGAATCGACGAGCAGTACTTC. Translation gives CASSQGRARGIDEQYF.

This clonotype was seen a few times. The genes are TRBV20-1 and TRBJ2-2; 9 bases are shared with TRBD2. After removal of 3 bases from V and 6 bases from J, the junction contained 5 bases not matched to a gene. Looked up from germline, CDR1 is DFQATT and CDR2 is SNEGSKA (reference sequence). CDR3 length: 14 residues. The DNA for the CDR3 is TGCAGTGCTAGGTCGGGACTAGCTGCCGGGGAGCTGTTTTTT. Protein: CSARSGLAAGELFF.

This clonotype was recorded at least ten times. J is TRBJ1-6 and V is TRBV4-1; no definite D call. V dropped 3 bases and J dropped 10 bases, with 19 bases sitting between them. The CDR3 is 16 amino acids. Germline lookup yields CDR1 MGHRA and CDR2 YSYEKL. Written as DNA, the CDR3 is TGCGCCAGCAGCCATCAACAACGGGCCTTAGGGTCACCCCTCCACTTT. Amino acids: CASSHQQRALGSPLHF.

J is TRBJ2-7 and V is TRBV20-1; D may be TRBD1 or TRBD2 (5 bases each). The length of the CDR3 is 15 residues. Per germline, CDR1 DFQATT and CDR2 SNEGSKA (reference sequence). The ends were cut back, 0 bases at V and 4 bases at J, with 16 bases in the middle. Here the CDR3 reads CSARDRAGSTYEQYF. The CDR3 region has the DNA TGCAGTGCTAGAGATCGGGCAGGGAGCACTTACGAGCAGTACTTC.

This clonotype was seen many times. This chain uses TRBV28 with TRBJ2-1; TRBD2 is a possible D gene (6 bases). Germline CDR1 is MDHEN and CDR2 is SYDVKM. The V and J ends lost 7 bases and 5 bases respectively, with 18 bases between them. The CDR3 extends over 15 amino acids. This chain's CDR3 is CASTDPGTLNNEQFF. CDR3 coding DNA: TGTGCCAGCACCGACCCAGGGACTTTGAACAATGAGCAGTTCTTC.

To note about this clonotype: No conserved phenylalanine or tryptophan is present at the end of the CDR3, so a read error is the likely explanation. The CDR3 spells CSALPPTSGGAETQYI. As DNA, the CDR3 is TGCAGTGCTTTACCCCCGACTAGCGGGGGGGCGGAGACCCAGTACATC. V gene TRBV20-1 combines with J gene TRBJ2-5; 14 bases are a match to TRBD2. This CDR3 is built from 16 residues. V dropped 5 bases and J dropped 5; count of bases not matched to a gene: 10. CDR1 and CDR2 (germline): DFQATT, SNEGSKA (reference sequence).

A few counts support this clonotype. The rearrangement uses TRBV27 and TRBJ2-4; the match to TRBD2 covers 7 bases. Germline V gene data show CDR1 as MNHEY and CDR2 as SMNVEV (reference sequence). Trimming at V came to 2 bases and at J to 7 bases, leaving 2 bases not matched to a gene. The CDR3 extends over 13 amino acids. CDR3: CASSLAGVNIQYF. DNA for the CDR3: TGTGCCAGCAGTTTAGCGGGAGTGAACATTCAGTACTTC.

This clonotype was detected a few times. This may be a read error: a much more frequent sequence differs by one nucleotide. The chain couples TRBV5-1 to TRBJ2-2; 7 nucleotides agree with TRBD1. The CDR3 has 15 residues. Germline CDR1 is SGHRS and CDR2 is YFSETQ. In nucleotides, the CDR3 is TGCGCCAGCAGCTTACAGGGGTTCGGCACCGGGGAGCTGCTTTTT. This translates into CASSLQGFGTGELLF.

This chain uses TRBV29-1 with TRBJ1-2, with a possible D match to TRBD1 (6 bases). The CDR3 totals 12 residues. V lost 7 bases and J 0 bases, leaving 9 bases between the germline ends. The germline V gene encodes CDR1 SQVTM and CDR2 ANQGSEA. The CDR3 loop is CSAGTTNYGYTF. The CDR3 nucleotides are TGCAGCGCTGGGACAACTAACTATGGCTACACCTTC.

The chain couples TRBV7-2 to TRBJ1-1; D may be TRBD1 (5 bases). Germline CDR1 SGHTA, CDR2 FQGNSA. Trimming removed 6 bases from V and 0 bases from J, with 8 bases in between. The CDR3 spans 13 residues. The CDR3 is CASSRTMNTEAFF. CDR3 bases: TGTGCCAGCAGTCGGACAATGAACACTGAAGCTTTCTTT.

About this clonotype: One end of the junction fails to match germline, which may point to a read error. The chain has TRBV13 and TRBJ2-2; D gene ambiguous. Germline lookup yields CDR1 PRHDT and CDR2 FYEKMQ (reference sequence). The CDR3 loop spans 15 amino acids. The CDR3 sequence: CVSSSRWPNTGELFF. In DNA, the CDR3 is TGTGTCAGCAGCTCACGGTGGCCGAACACCGGGGAGCTGTTTTTT.

The chain links TRBV29-1 to TRBJ1-2; D possibly corresponds to TRBD1 (5 bases). The CDR3 has 14 amino acids. Germline CDR1 SQVTM, CDR2 ANQGSEA. V was pared by 0 bases and J by 5 bases, with 13 bases between. This CDR3 is CSVEDSARAYGYTF. CDR3 coding DNA: TGCAGCGTTGAAGATTCAGCCAGGGCGTATGGCTACACCTTC.

This clonotype was counted ten times or more. The rearrangement uses TRBV5-4 and TRBJ2-1; D unclear. V lost 3 bases and J lost 5, with 9 bases in between. Per germline, CDR1 SGHNT and CDR2 YYREEE (reference sequence). The CDR3 sequence is 13 residues long. In nucleotides, the CDR3 is TGTGCCAGCAGCTCCCCTAATAACAATGAGCAGTTCTTC. Translating it yields CASSSPNNNEQFF.

This clonotype was detected many times. The chain carries TRBV5-1 and TRBJ1-1; 7 nucleotides align to TRBD1. Germline CDR1 SGHRS, CDR2 YFSETQ. V was clipped by 4 bases and J by 0 bases; unmatched bases: 6. This CDR3 contains 15 residues. CDR3 DNA sequence: TGCGCCAGCAGCCCTCAGGGGGTTTTGAACACTGAAGCTTTCTTT. Translation: CASSPQGVLNTEAFF.

Note on this clonotype: This may be a read error: a much more frequent sequence differs by one nucleotide. This chain links TRBV5-1 with TRBJ1-2, with D perhaps TRBD1 (5 bases). The germline gives CDR1 SGHRS, CDR2 YFSETQ. This CDR3 is built from 15 residues. V was pared by 1 base and J by 2 bases, with 12 bases between. This chain's CDR3 is CASSLPGRRNYGYTF. CDR3 sequence (DNA): TGCGCCAGCAGCTTGCCAGGGCGGAGGAACTATGGCTACACCTTC.

Of note for this clonotype: The junction shows a germline mismatch at one end, possibly a read error. This chain connects TRBV7-2 to TRBJ1-3; unclear D gene. Germline V gene sequence: CDR1 SGHTA, CDR2 FQGNSA. The CDR3 has 13 residues. CDR3 in amino acids: CASSLTLGNTIDF. DNA for the CDR3: TGTGCCAGCAGCTTAACCTTAGGAAACACCATAGATTTT.

This clonotype was seen a few times. The chain has TRBV24-1 and TRBJ2-3; D uncertain. CDR1 KGHDR and CDR2 SFDVKD come from the germline V gene. The V end lost 10 bases, the J end lost 0 bases, and 13 bases lay between the germline ends. This CDR3 is built from 14 residues. The CDR3 DNA follows: TGTGCCACGACTGACCCGACTAGCACAGATACGCAGTATTTT. Its translation is CATTDPTSTDTQYF.

The chain recombines TRBV20-1 with TRBJ2-7; D uncertain. V was cut by 6 bases and J by 2 bases, with 17 bases left in between. The CDR3 is 14 residues long. The germline gives CDR1 DFQATT, CDR2 SNEGSKA (reference sequence). The CDR3 protein is CSASSSSIPYEQYF. CDR3 sequence (DNA): TGCAGTGCCAGTTCCTCCAGTATCCCCTACGAGCAGTACTTC.

The chain has TRBV5-1 and TRBJ2-5; 7 bases fit TRBD1. The CDR3 sequence is 13 residues long. Germline V gives CDR1 SGHRS, CDR2 YFSETQ. The V segment lost 6 bases and the J segment 2 bases; nucleotides outside the gene matches: 4. The CDR3 loop reads CASTRTGQETQYF. The CDR3 DNA is TGCGCCAGCACTCGGACAGGACAAGAGACCCAGTACTTC.

This clonotype was picked up a small number of times. The chain has TRBV10-3 and TRBJ2-3, with a tentative D call TRBD2 (6 bases). CDR1 and CDR2 (germline): ENHRY, SYGVKD. Trimming stripped 8 bases from V and 2 bases from J, with 11 bases between. The CDR3 loop spans 13 amino acids. CDR3 sequence (DNA): TGTGCCATCTGCCCGGGAGTCACAGATACGCAGTATTTT. Protein sequence: CAICPGVTDTQYF.

This clonotype was detected only a few times. The J gene is TRBJ2-2, the V gene TRBV6-4; D perhaps matches TRBD1 (5 bases). The germline V gene has CDR1 MRHNA and CDR2 SNTAGT. This CDR3 has 15 residues. V was cut by 5 bases and J by 4 bases, with 14 bases left in between. CDR3 sequence (DNA): TGTGCCAGCAGTCCTACCACGACAGCCACCGGGGAGCTGTTTTTT. Amino acid sequence: CASSPTTTATGELFF.

The chain combines TRBV5-4 with TRBJ1-1, with D tentatively TRBD1 (5 bases). The V gene lost 1 base and the J gene lost 3 bases, with 10 bases spanning the gap. There are 14 residues in the CDR3. Germline assignment: CDR1 SGHNT and CDR2 YYREEE (reference sequence). The CDR3 reads CASSLSGRDTEAFF. The CDR3 nucleotides read TGTGCCAGCAGCTTGTCGGGACGGGACACTGAAGCTTTCTTT.

This clonotype appeared a few times. This rearrangement joins TRBV6-6 to TRBJ2-7; 7 bases are a match to TRBD1. Per the germline V gene, CDR1 is MNHNY and CDR2 is SVGAGI (reference sequence). This CDR3 comprises 15 residues. J lost 2 bases, V lost 2 bases, and 6 bases had no gene match. DNA of the CDR3: TGTGCCAGCAGTTACGAGACAGGGCACCCCTACGAGCAGTACTTC. Its protein is CASSYETGHPYEQYF.

J is TRBJ2-1 and V is TRBV7-9; 9 bases are shared with TRBD2. V lost 5 bases to trimming and J lost 5 bases; unmatched junction nucleotides: 7. Germline CDR1 is SEHNR and CDR2 is FQNEAQ (reference sequence). The CDR3 has 15 residues. The CDR3 DNA follows: TGTGCCAGCAGCCGATCGACTAGCGGCAACAATGAGCAGTTCTTC. The encoded protein is CASSRSTSGNNEQFF. Full variable domain (outside the CDR3, taken from reference TRBV7-9 and TRBJ2-1): DTGVSQNPRHKITKRGQNVTFRCDPISEHNRLYWYRQTLGQGPEFLTYFQNEAQLEKSRLLSDRFSAERPKGSFSTLEIQRTEQGDSAMYLCASSRSTSGNNEQFFGPGTRLTVL.

This clonotype was seen only a few times. This chain connects TRBV20-1 to TRBJ2-5; D is perhaps TRBD1 (5 bases). CDR1 and CDR2 (germline): DFQATT, SNEGSKA (reference sequence). The CDR3 is 14 amino acids. V lost 1 base and J lost 3, with 12 bases in between. Here the CDR3 reads CSARARTLEETQYF. The DNA of the CDR3 is TGCAGTGCTAGAGCCCGGACATTAGAAGAGACCCAGTACTTC.